This T cell receptor (beta chain) derives from a study of OX40 agonist ivuxolimab in advanced cancers. Turning to the study itself: Patients in dose escalation had liver, melanoma, kidney or head and neck cancers. Three partial responders included one hepatocellular carcinoma patient and two cutaneous melanoma patients. Study results and limitations: Both blood CD4+ and CD8+ T cells showed clonal growth by week 6 at 0.1 to 3.0 mg/kg.

The CDR3 is 15 residues long. Profiling relied on immunoSEQ multiplex PCR, and the TCRdb table lists in-frame clones only, not all of them. Counted here are tens of thousands of clones, 70% to 90% occurring once; the ten biggest clones make up 5.4%. This clone was seen a single time. What it recognizes is unknown. The TCR sequence derives from an adult with an advanced solid tumor such as melanoma, head and neck, liver or kidney cancer. Sequences were derived from CD4+ or CD8+ T cells sorted from blood, sampled in a trial of the OX40 agonist ivuxolimab. The chain combines TRBV21-1 with TRBJ1-4. TRBV21-1 is classified as a pseudogene. The DNA for the CDR3 is TGTGCCAGCAGCAAAGAACCGGGGTGGGATGAAAAACTGTTTTTT. Translation gives CASSKEPGWDEKLFF.